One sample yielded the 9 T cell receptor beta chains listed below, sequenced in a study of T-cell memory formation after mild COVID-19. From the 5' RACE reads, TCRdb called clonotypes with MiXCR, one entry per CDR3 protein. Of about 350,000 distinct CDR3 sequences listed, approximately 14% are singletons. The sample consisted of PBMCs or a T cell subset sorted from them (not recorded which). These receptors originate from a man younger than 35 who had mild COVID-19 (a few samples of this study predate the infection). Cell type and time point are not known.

CDR3 sequence reads: CASSLSVAGDSTDTQYF. CDR3 DNA: TGTGCCAGCAGCTTGAGCGTAGCGGGGGACTCCACAGATACGCAGTATTTT. The chain carries TRBV5-4 and TRBJ2-3, with 9 bases aligning to TRBD2. The germline V gene has CDR1 SGHNT and CDR2 YYREEE (reference sequence). The CDR3 consists of 17 residues. The junction had 8 bases not matched to a gene; V was cut back by 1 base and J by 2 bases.

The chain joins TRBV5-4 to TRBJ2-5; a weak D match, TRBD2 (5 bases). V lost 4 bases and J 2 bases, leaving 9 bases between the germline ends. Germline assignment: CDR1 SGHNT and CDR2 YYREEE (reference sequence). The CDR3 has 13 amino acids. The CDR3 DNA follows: TGTGCCAGCAGCGCAGCGGAGCAAGAGACCCAGTACTTC. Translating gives CASSAAEQETQYF.

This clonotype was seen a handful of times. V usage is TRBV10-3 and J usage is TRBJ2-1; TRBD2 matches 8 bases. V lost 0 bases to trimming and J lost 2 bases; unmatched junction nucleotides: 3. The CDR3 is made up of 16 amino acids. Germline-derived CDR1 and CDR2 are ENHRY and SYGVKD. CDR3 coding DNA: TGTGCCATCAGTGAGTCGCCGGGGGGGACCTACAATGAGCAGTTCTTC. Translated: CAISESPGGTYNEQFF.

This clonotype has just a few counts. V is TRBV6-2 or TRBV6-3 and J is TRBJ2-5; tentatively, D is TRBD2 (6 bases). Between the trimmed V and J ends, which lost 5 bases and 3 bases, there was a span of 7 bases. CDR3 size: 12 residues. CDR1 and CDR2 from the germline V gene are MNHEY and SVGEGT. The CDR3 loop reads CASSGGEETQYF. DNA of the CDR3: TGTGCCAGCAGTGGAGGGGAAGAGACCCAGTACTTC.

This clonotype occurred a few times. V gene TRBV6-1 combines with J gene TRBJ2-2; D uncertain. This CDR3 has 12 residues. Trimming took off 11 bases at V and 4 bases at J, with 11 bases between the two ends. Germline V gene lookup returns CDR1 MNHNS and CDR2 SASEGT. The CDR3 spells CAASRPTGELFF. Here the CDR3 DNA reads TGTGCCGCCAGTCGTCCCACCGGGGAGCTGTTTTTT.

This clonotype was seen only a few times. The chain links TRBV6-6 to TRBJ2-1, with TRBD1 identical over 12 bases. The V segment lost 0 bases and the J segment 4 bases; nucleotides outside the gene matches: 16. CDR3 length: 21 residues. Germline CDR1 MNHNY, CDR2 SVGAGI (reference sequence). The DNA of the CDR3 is TGTGCCAGCAGTTACTCGGGACAGGGGGCCTACGACCCTAGGCCATACAATGAGCAGTTCTTC. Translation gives CASSYSGQGAYDPRPYNEQFF.

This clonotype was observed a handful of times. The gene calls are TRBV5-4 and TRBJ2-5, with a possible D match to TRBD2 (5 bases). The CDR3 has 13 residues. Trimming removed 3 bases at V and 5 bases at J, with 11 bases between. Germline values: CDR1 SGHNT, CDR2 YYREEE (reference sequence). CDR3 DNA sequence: TGTGCCAGCAGCTCCCCTAGGGAGGAGACCCAGTACTTC. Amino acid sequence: CASSSPREETQYF.

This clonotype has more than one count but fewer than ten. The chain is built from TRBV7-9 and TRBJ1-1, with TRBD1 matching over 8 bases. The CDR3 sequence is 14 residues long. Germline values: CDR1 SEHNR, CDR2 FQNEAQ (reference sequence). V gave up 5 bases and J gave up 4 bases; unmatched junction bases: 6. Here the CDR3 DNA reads TGTGCCAGCAGCCTATCAGGGGGCGTCACTGAAGCTTTCTTT. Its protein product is CASSLSGGVTEAFF.

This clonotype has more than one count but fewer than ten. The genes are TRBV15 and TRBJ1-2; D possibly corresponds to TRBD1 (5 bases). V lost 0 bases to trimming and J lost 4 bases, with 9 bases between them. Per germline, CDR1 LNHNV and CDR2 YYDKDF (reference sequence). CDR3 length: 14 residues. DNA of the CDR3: TGTGCCACCAGCAGAGATAGGGGATCCTATGGCTACACCTTC. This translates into CATSRDRGSYGYTF.